The 10 T cell receptor beta chains listed next were all sequenced from one sample in a study of blood T cell repertoires in COVID-19 (dated by TCRdb to the early 2020s). Library generation was performed with the immunoSEQ multiplex PCR assay. The table was pulled from immuneACCESS by TCRdb, which kept in-frame rearrangements only. Such tables lose some clones; where checked, under half of the loss comes from unresolved V genes, and the rest has no known cause. For this sample the table gives a few hundred thousand clones, of which roughly 90% were detected only once. The top ten hold about 4.1% of the sample. The sequencing input was peripheral blood. These TCRs come from a man aged 60-69 years who had recovered from COVID-19.

This chain uses TRBV6-6 with TRBJ1-2; 8 bases are a match to TRBD1. The CDR3 consists of 15 residues. J gave up 1 base and V 4 bases, and 5 bases lay outside the gene matches. Germline loops: CDR1 MNHNY, CDR2 SVGAGI (reference sequence). CDR3 in DNA: TGTGCCAGCAGTTCCGGACAGGGCAATAACTATGGCTACACCTTC. This translates into CASSSGQGNNYGYTF.

The V call is TRBV10-1, the J call TRBJ2-1, with D maybe TRBD1 (5 bases). CDR1 and CDR2 (germline): WNHNN, SYGVQD (reference sequence). V was shortened by 3 bases and J by 3 bases, with 6 bases between the two germline ends. The CDR3 is 13 amino acids. The DNA for the CDR3 is TGCGCCAGCAGTGAAGGGGACTACAATGAGCAGTTCTTC. It specifies CASSEGDYNEQFF.

The rearrangement uses TRBV27 and TRBJ2-7; a weak D match, TRBD2 (5 bases). V lost 4 bases to trimming and J lost 3 bases, with 13 bases between them. Looked up from germline, CDR1 is MNHEY and CDR2 is SMNVEV (reference sequence). The CDR3 covers 14 residues. The CDR3 nucleotides are TGTGCCAGCAGTTCCGGAGAGGGCGGCTACGAGCAGTACTTC. This gives the protein CASSSGEGGYEQYF.

This chain links TRBV27 with TRBJ1-2; no clear D. Germline V gives CDR1 MNHEY, CDR2 SMNVEV (reference sequence). V was clipped by 0 bases and J by 2 bases, with 10 bases between them. This CDR3 contains 15 residues. The CDR3 bases are TGTGCCAGCAGTTTATCGATAGGCGGGAACTATGGCTACACCTTC. This codes for CASSLSIGGNYGYTF.

J is TRBJ2-3 and V is TRBV7-3, with no clear D. V lost 5 bases and J 3 bases, leaving 12 bases between the germline ends. The germline V gene has CDR1 SGHTA and CDR2 FQGTGA. The CDR3 is made up of 14 amino acids. The CDR3 DNA is TGTGCCAGCAGCCGCAACCCCAGTACAGATACGCAGTATTTT. As protein: CASSRNPSTDTQYF. Filled out from reference TRBV7-3 and TRBJ2-3, the complete variable domain reads GAGVSQTPSNKVTEKGKYVELRCDPISGHTALYWYRQSLGQGPEFLIYFQGTGAADDSGLPNDRFFAVRPEGSVSTLKIQRTERGDSAVYLCASSRNPSTDTQYFGPGTRLTVL.

The chain combines TRBV11-1 with TRBJ2-3; D is unclear. The V end lost 5 bases, the J end lost 3 bases, and 6 bases lay between the germline ends. Looked up from germline, CDR1 is SGHAT and CDR2 is FQDESV (reference sequence). This CDR3 is built from 12 residues. The CDR3 nucleotides are TGTGCCAGCAGCCGAGAGACAGATACGCAGTATTTT. This sequence encodes CASSRETDTQYF.

V gene TRBV5-4 combines with J gene TRBJ1-1, with 7 nucleotides matching TRBD1. J lost 3 bases, V lost 6 bases, and 11 bases had no gene match. CDR3 length equals 15 residues. Germline V gene sequence: CDR1 SGHNT, CDR2 YYREEE (reference sequence). CDR3 region: CASNIPGQRDTEAFF. CDR3 DNA: TGTGCCAGCAACATACCGGGACAGCGGGACACTGAAGCTTTCTTT. Using reference TRBV5-4 and TRBJ1-1 for the parts outside the CDR3, the full variable domain is ETGVTQSPTHLIKTRGQQVTLRCSSQSGHNTVSWYQQALGQGPQFIFQYYREEENGRGNFPPRFSGLQFPNYSSELNVNALELDDSALYLCASNIPGQRDTEAFFGQGTRLTVV.

This sequence joins TRBV28 and TRBJ1-5, with 11 bases fitting TRBD1. CDR1 and CDR2 (germline): MDHEN, SYDVKM. Unmatched junction bases numbered 0, after V lost 5 bases and J lost 6 bases. The CDR3 is 13 amino acids. The CDR3: CASSGQGAQPQHF. CDR3 in DNA: TGTGCCAGCAGTGGACAGGGGGCTCAGCCCCAGCATTTT.

The chain has TRBV2 and TRBJ2-3; TRBD2 matches 10 bases. Trimming took 6 bases from V and 6 from J; bases not matched to a gene: 9. The CDR3 sequence is 15 residues long. The germline V gene has CDR1 SNHLY and CDR2 FYNNEI. The CDR3 nucleotides read TGTGCCAGCAGCCTTTTAGCGGGGGGCCAGGATACGCAGTATTTT. Translation gives CASSLLAGGQDTQYF.

This clone was counted a single time. CDR3 loop: CAWDREKSGYTF. Written as DNA, the CDR3 is TGTGCCTGGGACAGGGAGAAGAGCGGCTACACCTTC. V and J are TRBV30 and TRBJ1-2; 7 bases align to TRBD1. The CDR3 has 12 residues. Trimming took 5 bases from V and 8 from J; bases not matched to a gene: 8. Looked up from germline, CDR1 is GTSNPN and CDR2 is SVGIG (reference sequence).